This T cell receptor beta chain was documented in a study of response to subunit inactivated influenza vaccine. General study findings and limits: Few new T cells, the authors suggested, are recruited by each seasonal influenza vaccination.

TCRdb analysed the RT-PCR reads with MiXCR anew, one entry per CDR3 protein. The sample yields hundreds of thousands of distinct CDR3 sequences, less than 10% seen once. This clonotype has only a few counts. Its cognate antigen is unknown. Sequenced here: PBMCs from blood, sampled roughly 24 months after vaccination. This clonotype originated in a man between 50 and 70 years old who received an inactivated influenza vaccine.

The CDR3: CALRRGPNTEAFF. CDR3 DNA sequence: TGTGCCTTGAGGAGGGGCCCGAACACTGAAGCTTTCTTT. The chain joins TRBV7-9 to TRBJ1-1, with a weak D call TRBD1 (5 bases). From germline, CDR1 is SEHNR and CDR2 FQNEAQ (reference sequence). V shed 11 bases and J shed 1 base, with 14 bases lying between them. The CDR3 runs 13 residues.